This is a list of T cell receptor beta chains from one sample in a study of blood T cells in healthy people across ages. TCRdb reanalysed the 5' RACE reads using MiXCR and keeps one entry per CDR3 protein. The table shows some 1.6 million distinct CDR3 sequences, with about 32% occurring only once. Sequences were obtained from blood. The receptors here all came from a woman under 40 in good health. Each CDR3 is given with its conserved first and last residue. D genes are given only for firm matches. Where a row states a size, it is once, few, many or the class of an expanded clone; other rows omit it.

CDR3 protein: CASSQGSWGQVNTEAFF
CDR3 DNA: TGCGCCAGCAGCCAAGGGTCATGGGGTCAGGTGAACACTGAAGCTTTCTTT
D gene: .
J gene: TRBJ1-1
clone size: once
V gene: TRBV4-1

CDR3 protein: CATSGKGSYEQYF
CDR3 DNA: TGTGCCACCAGCGGCAAGGGGTCCTACGAGCAGTACTTC
D gene: .
J gene: TRBJ2-7
clone size: many
V gene: TRBV15

CDR3 protein: CASSLDRDRFSETQYF
CDR3 DNA: TGTGCCAGCAGCTTGGATCGTGATAGGTTTTCGGAGACCCAGTACTTC
D gene: .
J gene: TRBJ2-5
clone size: .
V gene: TRBV5-6

CDR3 protein: CASSSGQVQYF
CDR3 DNA: TGTGCCAGCAGCTCGGGACAGGTTCAGTACTTC
D gene: TRBD1
J gene: TRBJ2-7
clone size: many
V gene: TRBV7-6

CDR3 protein: CASSAKGGGEQYF
CDR3 DNA: TGTGCCAGCAGCGCCAAGGGGGGCGGCGAGCAGTACTTC
D gene: .
J gene: TRBJ2-7
clone size: few
V gene: TRBV7-9

CDR3 protein: CSAPPRSVISHGYTF
CDR3 DNA: TGCAGTGCCCCCCCCCGATCCGTTATCTCTCATGGCTACACCTTC
D gene: .
J gene: TRBJ1-2
clone size: few
V gene: TRBV20-1

CDR3 protein: CSASQSGGAVEQFF
CDR3 DNA: TGCAGTGCTAGTCAGAGCGGGGGGGCCGTTGAGCAGTTCTTC
D gene: TRBD2
J gene: TRBJ2-1
clone size: .
V gene: TRBV20-1

CDR3 protein: CSAARLADSYEQYF
CDR3 DNA: TGCAGTGCAGCGCGGCTAGCGGACTCCTACGAGCAGTACTTC
D gene: TRBD2
J gene: TRBJ2-7
clone size: .
V gene: TRBV20-1

CDR3 protein: CASSTGQGNEQYF
CDR3 DNA: TGTGCCAGCAGCACGGGACAGGGGAACGAGCAGTACTTC
D gene: TRBD1
J gene: TRBJ2-7
clone size: .
V gene: TRBV7-9

CDR3 protein: CASSLATGAGSYEQYF
CDR3 DNA: TGTGCCAGCAGCTTGGCGACAGGGGCAGGATCCTACGAGCAGTACTTC
D gene: TRBD1
J gene: TRBJ2-7
clone size: once
V gene: TRBV5-5

CDR3 protein: CASSLGPSTGGIFDEQFF
CDR3 DNA: TGTGCCAGCAGCTTAGGGCCCTCGACAGGGGGTATCTTTGATGAGCAGTTCTTC
D gene: TRBD1
J gene: TRBJ2-1
clone size: .
V gene: TRBV7-6

CDR3 protein: CASSPSRDRADTQYF
CDR3 DNA: TGTGCCAGCAGTCCGTCCCGGGACAGGGCAGATACGCAGTATTTT
D gene: TRBD1
J gene: TRBJ2-3
clone size: few
V gene: TRBV12-3/TRBV12-4

CDR3 protein: CSILAGGTYEQYF
CDR3 DNA: TGCAGCATACTAGCGGGAGGCACCTACGAGCAGTACTTC
D gene: TRBD2
J gene: TRBJ2-7
clone size: many
V gene: TRBV29-1

CDR3 protein: CASNRAAGTGELFF
CDR3 DNA: TGCGCCAGCAACAGGGCGGCGGGAACCGGGGAGCTGTTTTTT
D gene: .
J gene: TRBJ2-2
clone size: .
V gene: TRBV5-1

CDR3 protein: CAISGWPREEKLFF
CDR3 DNA: TGTGCCATCAGTGGTTGGCCCCGAGAGGAAAAACTGTTTTTT
D gene: .
J gene: TRBJ1-4
clone size: .
V gene: TRBV10-3

CDR3 protein: CASSPIGVPETQYF
CDR3 DNA: TGTGCCAGCAGTCCTATCGGGGTTCCGGAGACCCAGTACTTC
D gene: .
J gene: TRBJ2-5
clone size: .
V gene: TRBV12-3/TRBV12-4

CDR3 protein: CASSPQAGAAYNEQFF
CDR3 DNA: TGTGCCAGCAGCCCACAAGCGGGGGCCGCCTACAATGAGCAGTTCTTC
D gene: TRBD2
J gene: TRBJ2-1
clone size: few
V gene: TRBV7-3

CDR3 protein: CASGRAATEAFF
CDR3 DNA: TGTGCCAGCGGCCGGGCCGCCACTGAAGCTTTCTTT
D gene: .
J gene: TRBJ1-1
clone size: .
V gene: TRBV12-3/TRBV12-4

CDR3 protein: CASSSFPGQGGQVYYEQYF
CDR3 DNA: TGTGCCAGCAGTTCCTTTCCGGGACAGGGGGGTCAAGTCTACTACGAGCAGTACTTC
D gene: TRBD1
J gene: TRBJ2-7
clone size: .
V gene: TRBV28

CDR3 protein: CASSLGGLGAGRGTDTQYF
CDR3 DNA: TGTGCCAGCAGCCTCGGCGGACTAGGGGCCGGCAGGGGTACAGATACGCAGTATTTT
D gene: .
J gene: TRBJ2-3
clone size: few
V gene: TRBV5-6

CDR3 protein: CASSPRGAVGETQYF
CDR3 DNA: TGTGCCAGCAGCCCACGGGGGGCCGTCGGGGAGACCCAGTACTTC
D gene: .
J gene: TRBJ2-5
clone size: few
V gene: TRBV3-1

CDR3 protein: CASSSEVRTSGGEQFF
CDR3 DNA: TGTGCCAGCAGCTCCGAGGTACGGACTAGCGGTGGGGAGCAGTTCTTC
D gene: TRBD2
J gene: TRBJ2-1
clone size: .
V gene: TRBV5-5

CDR3 protein: CASSQGPSAGANTGELFF
CDR3 DNA: TGCGCCAGCAGCCAAGGTCCGTCAGCGGGCGCGAACACCGGGGAGCTGTTTTTT
D gene: .
J gene: TRBJ2-2
clone size: few
V gene: TRBV4-1

CDR3 protein: CASSVATSGVHEQYF
CDR3 DNA: TGTGCCAGCAGCGTAGCTACTAGCGGGGTACACGAGCAGTACTTC
D gene: TRBD2
J gene: TRBJ2-7
clone size: .
V gene: TRBV9

CDR3 protein: CNARARQVPHEQYF
CDR3 DNA: TGCAATGCTAGAGCTAGACAGGTACCCCACGAGCAGTACTTC
D gene: .
J gene: TRBJ2-7
clone size: .
V gene: TRBV20-1

CDR3 protein: CASSLDPVAGELFF
CDR3 DNA: TGTGCCAGCAGCTTAGATCCGGTTGCAGGGGAGCTGTTTTTT
D gene: .
J gene: TRBJ2-2
clone size: .
V gene: TRBV11-3